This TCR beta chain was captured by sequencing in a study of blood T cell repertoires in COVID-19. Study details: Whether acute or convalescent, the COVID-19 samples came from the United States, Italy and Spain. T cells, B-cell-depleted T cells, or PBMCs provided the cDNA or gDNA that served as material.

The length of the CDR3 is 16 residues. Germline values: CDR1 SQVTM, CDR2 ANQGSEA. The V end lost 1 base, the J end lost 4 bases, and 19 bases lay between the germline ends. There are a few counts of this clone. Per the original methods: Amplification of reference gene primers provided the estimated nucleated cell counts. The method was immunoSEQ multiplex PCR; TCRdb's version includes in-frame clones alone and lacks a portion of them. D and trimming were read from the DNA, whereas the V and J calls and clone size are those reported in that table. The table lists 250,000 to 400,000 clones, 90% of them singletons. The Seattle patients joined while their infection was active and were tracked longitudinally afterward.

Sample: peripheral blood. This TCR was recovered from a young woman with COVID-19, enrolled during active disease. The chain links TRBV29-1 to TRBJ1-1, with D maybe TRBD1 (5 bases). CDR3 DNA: TGCAGCGTTGAAGGGGTGGGCAGGGTGGCTGGCACTGAAGCTTTCTTT. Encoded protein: CSVEGVGRVAGTEAFF.